These T cell receptor beta chains were read from a single sample in a study of post-analysis software for immune sequencing data. TCRdb reprocessed the PCR reads via MiXCR and lists one record per CDR3 protein. Among hundreds of thousands of distinct CDR3 sequences listed, approximately 60% were seen once. The sequencing sample was made of blood. The receptors derive from a girl aged 2 to 9 with multiple sclerosis. The conserved cysteine and the conserved F or W are not part of the CDR3 here.

>TRBV20-1|TRBJ2-1
SARDPPGGPYEQF
>TRBV9|TRBJ1-5
ASSVGGLRSNQPQH
>TRBV7-9|TRBJ2-7
ASSPDRSSSYEQY
>TRBV2|TRBJ2-5
ASSYRETKETQY
>TRBV9|TRBJ2-1
ASSVGGSQDEQF
>TRBV5-1|TRBJ1-2
ASAPGTGEADYGYT
>TRBV9|TRBJ2-3
ASSKTSGGGDTQY
>TRBV12-3/TRBV12-4|TRBJ2-1
ASTDSYNEQF
>TRBV12-3/TRBV12-4|TRBJ2-5
ASSYPGAWETQY
>TRBV12-3/TRBV12-4|TRBJ2-7
ASSRGPGSGRYEQY
>TRBV28|TRBJ2-1
ASSFRLISNEQF
>TRBV3-1|TRBJ1-1
ASSLKGGGPNTEAF
>TRBV6-1|TRBJ2-7
ASNPGGGGRYEQY
>TRBV5-5|TRBJ2-4
ASSSRPGGGPLAKNIQY
>TRBV15|TRBJ2-5
ATSRGHRIDRGQETQY
>TRBV6-5|TRBJ2-1
ASSYEGKVAYNEQF
>TRBV24-1|TRBJ2-7
ATSDLGQPTYEQY
>TRBV20-1|TRBJ2-5
SAKPQGSWETQY
>TRBV6-5|TRBJ2-3
ASSYSLAEGFGTDTQY
>TRBV4-3|TRBJ1-1
ASSQDLGGTEAF
>TRBV10-3|TRBJ2-1
AISESLAGGPYNEQF
>TRBV4-2|TRBJ1-1
ASSQDGDDTEAF
>TRBV11-2|TRBJ2-5
ASSPFHAEGETQY
>TRBV14|TRBJ2-7
ASSRLRDGAYEQY
>TRBV6-5|TRBJ1-1
ASSYNEGGTEAF
>TRBV29-1|TRBJ1-2
SGGTGGGYT
>TRBV12-3/TRBV12-4|TRBJ1-2
ASSLTGVGYGYT
>TRBV3-1|TRBJ2-7
ASSQDIMASYEQY
>TRBV20-1|TRBJ2-5
SAEDSLLNTQY
>TRBV21-1|TRBJ2-3
ASMLTGIPDTQY
>TRBV7-2|TRBJ2-3
ASSPPWETGGTDTQY
>TRBV29-1|TRBJ1-5
SADNGLAYSNQPQH
>TRBV29-1|TRBJ1-2
SVVRNYGYT
>TRBV15|TRBJ2-5
ATSRTPAQGETQY
>TRBV29-1|TRBJ1-2
SVSGTGTNYGYT
>TRBV2|TRBJ2-7
ASSPTRSSYEQY
>TRBV7-9|TRBJ2-1
ASSLIRRTAGNEQF
>TRBV7-3|TRBJ2-7
ASSSLAVSSYEQY
>TRBV3-1|TRBJ1-2
ASSRDRGDYGCT
>TRBV29-1|NA
SVEVPTSGRAWGNEQF
>TRBV7-2|TRBJ2-5
ASSLSSDYGETQY
>TRBV20-1|TRBJ2-7
SATPGEIMGYEQY
>TRBV6-1|TRBJ2-3
ASTLLRADTQY
>TRBV6-5|TRBJ1-2
ASSYTTGTEGYT
>TRBV10-3|TRBJ1-1
AISPREQGMRTEAF
>TRBV5-1|TRBJ2-5
ASSLGAGEKETQY
>TRBV12-3/TRBV12-4|TRBJ2-5
ATQVRGGQETQY
>TRBV20-1|TRBJ1-1
SARRLRGNEEAF
>TRBV27|TRBJ1-2
ASSSVAGLNYGYT
>TRBV12-3/TRBV12-4|TRBJ1-1
ASSRRLRLSQNTEAF
>TRBV29-1|NA
SVQGRDIQY
>TRBV7-6|TRBJ2-4
ASSLRDSKNIQY
>TRBV20-1|TRBJ2-1
SARDLQRSYNEQF
>TRBV7-2|TRBJ1-5
ASSLSVWGSSQPQH
>TRBV4-1|TRBJ2-7
ASSQRGRLAYTYEQY